The present TCR beta chain was sequenced within a study of cytomegalovirus exposure and HLA in healthy donors. Study-wide results and limits: Accurate prediction of most subjects' HLA-A and HLA-B alleles from TCR beta sequences was reported. Later genetic work tied a missense DCLRE1C variant to beta-chain V and J trimming. Near-uniform donor sequencing depth was presumed by presence/absence analyses. A highly shared variant cluster was judged a likely technical artifact.

Of note for this clone: Its antigen is still unknown.

This CDR3 is built from 14 residues. Germline V gives CDR1 SGHRS, CDR2 YFSETQ. Trimming left V 2 bases short and J 3 bases short, with 9 bases between. The primer mix had 60 Vbeta and 13 Jbeta primers. Sequencing was performed with immunoSEQ multiplex PCR; in TCRdb, only in-frame clones are kept and a portion is missing. Among over 150,000 clones listed, around 86% were seen once. Sequencing was carried out using PBMCs. The chain recombines TRBV5-1 with TRBJ1-5; possible D gene TRBD1, 5 bases. The clonotype comes from a man in his fifties or sixties in good health and CMV-seronegative. The chain's CDR3 is CASSLTGINQPQHF. In nucleotides, the CDR3 is TGCGCCAGCAGCTTAACAGGAATCAATCAGCCCCAGCATTTT.